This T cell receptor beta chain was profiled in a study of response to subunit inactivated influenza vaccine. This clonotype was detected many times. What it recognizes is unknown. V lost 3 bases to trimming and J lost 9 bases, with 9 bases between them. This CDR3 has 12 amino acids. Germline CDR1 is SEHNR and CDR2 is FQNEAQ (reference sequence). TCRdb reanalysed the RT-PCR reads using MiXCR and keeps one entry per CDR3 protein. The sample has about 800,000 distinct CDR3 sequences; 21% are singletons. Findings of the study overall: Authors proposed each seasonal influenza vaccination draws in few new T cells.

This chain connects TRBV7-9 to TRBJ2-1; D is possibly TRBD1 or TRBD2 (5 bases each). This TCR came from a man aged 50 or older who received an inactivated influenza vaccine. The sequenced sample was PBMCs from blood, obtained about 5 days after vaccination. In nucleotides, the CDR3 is TGTGCCAGCAGCTTGGAAGGGACTGAGCAGTTCTTC. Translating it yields CASSLEGTEQFF.